The T cell receptor (beta chain) described here comes from a study of a mutant IDH1 vaccine in newly diagnosed glioma. Using immunoSEQ multiplex PCR, the repertoire was profiled, and TCRdb retains in-frame clones only, with some absent. The sample yields 32,000 or so clones, around 87% seen once. Time point indicated: week 5, during vaccination. Each dose of the vaccine consisted of 300 ug of mutant IDH1 20-mer peptide, with topical imiquimod. Details on this clone: Its cognate antigen is unknown.

The ends lost 4 bases at V and 3 bases at J; junction bases unmatched: 4. In germline, CDR1 is SGDLS, CDR2 YYNGEE. The CDR3 is 14 residues long. This sequence was found in a woman aged 40 to 55 with glioma. Some clones in this sample may be carry-over from other donors' samples. The chain carries TRBV9 and TRBJ2-5; 9 bases map to TRBD2. Sequenced here: peripheral blood mononuclear cells (PBMCs), sampled from a glioma patient whose treatment included an IDH1 peptide vaccine. The CDR3 DNA is TGTGCCAGCAGCCCGGGACTAGCAGAAGAGACCCAGTACTTC. Residues: CASSPGLAEETQYF.